The clone carrying this TCR beta chain was detected only once. This sample includes further DNA sequences coding for the same CDR3. This sample was taken from a study of shared clonotypes between healthy human individuals. Sequencing was at deep level. The method was immunoSEQ multiplex PCR; TCRdb's version includes in-frame clones alone and lacks a portion of them. The sample holds 2 million to 2.5 million clones; about 94% are singletons and the top ten take roughly 0.13%. V gave up 6 bases and J gave up 2 bases; unmatched junction bases: 3. The V gene's germline CDR1 is MNHEY and CDR2 SVGAGI. The CDR3 covers 14 residues.

The material sequenced was naive CD4+ T cells sorted from blood. The subset was: CD45RA+ positively selected. The clonotype originates from a man in his late teens or twenties in good health. The chain links TRBV6-5 to TRBJ2-7, with 11 positions matching TRBD2. The chain's CDR3 is CASRPGLAAYEQYF. The CDR3 DNA is TGTGCCAGCAGACCGGGACTAGCGGCCTACGAGCAGTACTTC.